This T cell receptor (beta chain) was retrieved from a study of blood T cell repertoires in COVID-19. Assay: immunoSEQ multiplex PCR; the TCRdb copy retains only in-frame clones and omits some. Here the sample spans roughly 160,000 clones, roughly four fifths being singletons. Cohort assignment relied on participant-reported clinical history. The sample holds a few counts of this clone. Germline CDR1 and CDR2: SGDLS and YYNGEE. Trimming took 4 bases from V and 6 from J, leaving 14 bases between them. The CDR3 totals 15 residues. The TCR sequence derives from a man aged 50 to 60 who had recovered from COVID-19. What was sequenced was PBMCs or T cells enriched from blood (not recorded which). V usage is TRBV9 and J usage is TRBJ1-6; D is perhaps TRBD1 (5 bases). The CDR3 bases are TGTGCCAGCAGCCCCAGCGGGGCGGGTAATTCACCCCTCCACTTT. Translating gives CASSPSGAGNSPLHF.